This T cell receptor beta chain is from a study of blood T cell repertoires in COVID-19. The overall study: Samples came from the United States, Italy and Spain, spanning acute and convalescent COVID-19. The cDNA or gDNA used as material had been derived from T cells, B-cell-depleted T cells, or PBMCs.

Source study methods: Reference gene primers were amplified, and this amplification served to estimate nucleated cell counts. Libraries were prepared by immunoSEQ multiplex PCR; TCRdb keeps only in-frame clonotypes and omits some of them. V and J calls and clone size are as listed in that table; D and trimming were resolved from the DNA. In the table there are 250,000 to 350,000 clones, around nine tenths of which are singletons. The V gene end was trimmed by 1 base and the J gene end by 5 bases; junction bases not matched to a gene: 2. Germline-derived CDR1 and CDR2 are SEHNR and FQNEAQ (reference sequence). The CDR3 covers 14 residues. The Seattle patients, enrolled during active infection, were followed longitudinally.

Material: peripheral blood. This rearrangement joins TRBV7-9 to TRBJ2-7; TRBD1 matches at 10 bases. The sequence was obtained from a young woman with COVID-19, enrolled during active disease. The CDR3 reads CASSLEGTGDEQYF. The CDR3 nucleotides are TGTGCCAGCAGCTTAGAAGGGACAGGGGACGAGCAGTACTTC.